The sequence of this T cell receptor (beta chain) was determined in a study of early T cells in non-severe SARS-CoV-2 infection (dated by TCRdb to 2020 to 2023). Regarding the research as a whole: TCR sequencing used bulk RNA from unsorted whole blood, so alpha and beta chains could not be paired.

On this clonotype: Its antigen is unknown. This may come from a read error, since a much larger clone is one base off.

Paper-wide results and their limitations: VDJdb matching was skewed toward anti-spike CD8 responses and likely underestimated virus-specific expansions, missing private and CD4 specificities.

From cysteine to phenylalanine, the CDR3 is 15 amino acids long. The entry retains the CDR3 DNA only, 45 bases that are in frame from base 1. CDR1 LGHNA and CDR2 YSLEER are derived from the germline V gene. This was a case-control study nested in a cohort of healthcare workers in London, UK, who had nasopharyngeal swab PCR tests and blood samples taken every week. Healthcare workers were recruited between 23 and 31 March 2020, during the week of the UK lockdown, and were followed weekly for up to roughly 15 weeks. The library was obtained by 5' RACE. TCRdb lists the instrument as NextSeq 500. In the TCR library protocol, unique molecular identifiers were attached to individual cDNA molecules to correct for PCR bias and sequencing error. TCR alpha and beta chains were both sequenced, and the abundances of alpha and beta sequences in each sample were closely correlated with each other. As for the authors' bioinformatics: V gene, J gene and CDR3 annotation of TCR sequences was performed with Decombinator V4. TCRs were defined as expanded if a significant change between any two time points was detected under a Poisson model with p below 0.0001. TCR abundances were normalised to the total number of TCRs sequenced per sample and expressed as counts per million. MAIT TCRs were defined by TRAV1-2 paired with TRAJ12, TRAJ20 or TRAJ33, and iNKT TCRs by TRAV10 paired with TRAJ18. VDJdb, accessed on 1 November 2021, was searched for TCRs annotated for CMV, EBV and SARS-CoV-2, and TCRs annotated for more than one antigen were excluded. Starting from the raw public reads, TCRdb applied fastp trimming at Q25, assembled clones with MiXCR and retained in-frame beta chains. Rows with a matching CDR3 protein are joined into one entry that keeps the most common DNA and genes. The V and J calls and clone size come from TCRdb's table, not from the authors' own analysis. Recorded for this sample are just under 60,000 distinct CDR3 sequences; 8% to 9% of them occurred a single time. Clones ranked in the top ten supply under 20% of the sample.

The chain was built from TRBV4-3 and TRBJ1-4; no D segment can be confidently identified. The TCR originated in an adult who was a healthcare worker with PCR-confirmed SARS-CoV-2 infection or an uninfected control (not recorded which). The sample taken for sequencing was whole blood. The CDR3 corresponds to CASSQEISTNVKLFF. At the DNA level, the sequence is TGCGCCAGCAGCCAAGAGATATCAACTAATGTAAAACTGTTTTTT.